The 27 T cell receptor beta chains presented below share a single source sample, sequenced in a study of cytomegalovirus exposure and HLA in healthy donors. The PCR was carried out with 60 Vbeta primers and 13 Jbeta primers. Generated by immunoSEQ multiplex PCR, the TCRdb table keeps only in-frame clones and is missing some. This table has some 190,000 clones, about three quarters appearing once. The sequenced sample was PBMCs. Receptors were obtained from a man aged 18 to 30 in good health and CMV-seronegative.

This clone was seen a handful of times. The identical CDR3 is also encoded by other nucleotide sequences in the sample. V usage is TRBV6-1 and J usage is TRBJ1-1, with 7 bases fitting TRBD1. There are 13 residues in the CDR3. Germline lookup yields CDR1 MNHNS and CDR2 SASEGT. V shed 4 bases and J 3 bases; nucleotides not matched to a gene: 2. The CDR3 here is CASSADRDTEAFF. The CDR3 DNA reads TGTGCCAGCAGTGCTGACAGGGACACTGAAGCTTTCTTT.

J is TRBJ2-1 and V is TRBV6-6; D not resolved. V was shortened by 2 bases and J by 5 bases, with 4 bases between the two germline ends. This CDR3 is built from 12 residues. Germline V gene data show CDR1 as MNHNY and CDR2 as SVGAGI (reference sequence). The CDR3 bases are TGTGCCAGCAGTTACGAGGACAATGAGCAGTTCTTC. This gives the protein CASSYEDNEQFF.

This clone showed up just a few times. The chain is built from TRBV5-1 and TRBJ1-2; D unclear. The CDR3 totals 13 residues. The germline V and J ends were trimmed by 5 bases and 4 bases, with 12 bases remaining between them. Germline assignment: CDR1 SGHRS and CDR2 YFSETQ. The CDR3: CASSFRDTYGYTF. The CDR3 nucleotides read TGCGCCAGCAGTTTCAGAGACACCTATGGCTACACCTTC.

This clone was picked up one time. The chain employs TRBV28 and TRBJ2-6; D is ambiguous. Trimming took off 8 bases at V and 0 bases at J, with 14 bases between the two ends. The CDR3 is 16 amino acids. The germline gives CDR1 MDHEN, CDR2 SYDVKM. The CDR3 here is CASGPRPGSGANVLTF. The CDR3 coding sequence is TGTGCCAGCGGCCCGCGCCCAGGCTCTGGGGCCAACGTCCTGACTTTC.

The rearrangement uses TRBV6-1 and TRBJ2-1; 10 bases are a match to TRBD2. There are 17 residues in the CDR3. From germline, CDR1 is MNHNS and CDR2 SASEGT. V lost 1 base and J lost 4; bases outside the gene matches: 7. For the CDR3, the DNA is TGTGCCAGCAGTGAAGGCAGAAGCGGGGGGGCTTACAATGAGCAGTTCTTC. Translated, it gives CASSEGRSGGAYNEQFF.

The rearrangement uses TRBV2 and TRBJ2-3, with D possibly matching TRBD1 (6 bases). The CDR3 is made up of 16 amino acids. CDR1 is SNHLY, CDR2 FYNNEI, per germline. V was shortened by 4 bases and J by 3 bases, with 17 bases between the two germline ends. The CDR3 nucleotides are TGTGCCAGCAGTGTGCGACAGGCAACTTTTACAGATACGCAGTATTTT. Translated, it gives CASSVRQATFTDTQYF. Supplemented by reference TRBV2 and TRBJ2-3, the full variable domain reads EPEVTQTPSHQVTQMGQEVILRCVPISNHLYFYWYRQILGQKVEFLVSFYNNEISEKSEIFDDQFSVERPDGSNFTLKIRSTKLEDSAMYFCASSVRQATFTDTQYFGPGTRLTVL.

This clone came up a few times. The rearrangement uses TRBV7-6 and TRBJ2-1; D is possibly TRBD2 (5 bases). Between the trimmed V and J ends, which lost 2 bases and 9 bases, there was a span of 11 bases. This CDR3 comprises 13 residues. Germline V gene lookup returns CDR1 SGHVS and CDR2 FNYEAQ. The CDR3 coding sequence is TGTGCCAGCAGCTTACATCTAGGGAGTGAGCAGTTCTTC. Protein sequence: CASSLHLGSEQFF.

The rearrangement joins TRBV14 to TRBJ2-2, with D maybe TRBD2 (6 bases). The V gene's germline CDR1 is SGHDN and CDR2 FVKESK. Trimming stripped 1 base from V and 7 bases from J, with 16 bases between. The CDR3 loop spans 16 amino acids. The CDR3 spells CASSQGRDFEGGELFF. In DNA form, the CDR3 reads TGTGCCAGCAGCCAAGGGCGGGACTTCGAAGGCGGGGAGCTGTTTTTT.

This clone was found once. The chain couples TRBV10-3 to TRBJ2-2, with D possibly matching TRBD2 (5 bases). Germline-derived CDR1 and CDR2 are ENHRY and SYGVKD. The CDR3 has 17 amino acids. Trimming pared 0 bases from V and 6 bases from J, leaving 17 bases between. Here the CDR3 reads CAISESTSGSGSGELFF. Written as DNA, the CDR3 is TGTGCCATCAGTGAGTCGACGAGCGGAAGTGGGTCCGGGGAGCTGTTTTTT.

The gene calls are TRBV27 and TRBJ2-5; maybe TRBD2 (6 bases). The CDR3 length is 15 residues. The V gene lost 5 bases and the J gene lost 2 bases, with 15 bases spanning the gap. From germline, CDR1 is MNHEY and CDR2 SMNVEV (reference sequence). In DNA, the CDR3 is TGTGCCAGCAGTACCACCGCGGGGTTGCAAGAGACCCAGTACTTC. The encoded protein is CASSTTAGLQETQYF.

The V call is TRBV7-2, the J call TRBJ2-3; D is undetermined. The germline V gene has CDR1 SGHTA and CDR2 FQGNSA. This CDR3 spans 13 amino acids. The V and J ends lost 3 bases and 1 base respectively, with 5 bases between them. The CDR3 DNA reads as TGTGCCAGCAGCTTCCCCGGCACAGATACGCAGTATTTT. It codes for CASSFPGTDTQYF.

In this sample, this clone turned up a few times. The rearrangement joins TRBV2 to TRBJ2-1; D is unclear. Per the germline V gene, CDR1 is SNHLY and CDR2 is FYNNEI. The CDR3 extends over 15 amino acids. Trimming took off 4 bases at V and 2 bases at J, with 12 bases between the two ends. The CDR3 DNA is TGTGCCAGCAGTGTAGGTCATGGAGCCTACAATGAGCAGTTCTTC. It is translated as CASSVGHGAYNEQFF.

This sequence joins TRBV7-2 and TRBJ1-5; possible D gene TRBD1, 6 bases. Deletions cut 7 bases from V and 7 bases from J, with 11 bases between. The CDR3 runs to 12 residues. Germline-derived CDR1 and CDR2 are SGHTA and FQGNSA. CDR3 sequence reads: CASTLQGQPQHF. As DNA, the CDR3 is TGTGCCAGCACACTTCAGGGGCAGCCCCAGCATTTT.

This clone was detected a few times. The chain uses TRBV28 and TRBJ2-2; 12 bases align to TRBD2. The CDR3 extends over 14 amino acids. With 9 bases clipped from V and 4 bases from J, the junction kept 3 bases outside the gene matches. Germline values: CDR1 MDHEN, CDR2 SYDVKM. The CDR3 DNA reads as TGTGCCAGTCTAGCGGGAGGGGGCACCGGGGAGCTGTTTTTT. This translates into CASLAGGGTGELFF. Together with reference TRBV28 and TRBJ2-2, the CDR3 gives the full variable domain: DVKVTQSSRYLVKRTGEKVFLECVQDMDHENMFWYRQDPGLGLRLIYFSYDVKMKEKGDIPEGYSVSREKKERFSLILESASTNQTSMYLCASLAGGGTGELFFGEGSRLTVL.

V and J are TRBV6-6 and TRBJ1-4; 7 bases line up with TRBD1. The germline CDR1 and CDR2 sequences are MNHNY and SVGAGI (reference sequence). This CDR3 has 16 residues. V dropped 6 bases and J dropped 4; count of bases not matched to a gene: 11. CDR3 nucleotides: TGTGCCAGCAGCCGGATCCCGGGACAGATTAATGAAAAACTGTTTTTT. Translated, it gives CASSRIPGQINEKLFF.

This sequence joins TRBV13 and TRBJ2-7; 9 bases fit TRBD1. The V segment lost 4 bases and the J segment 1 base; nucleotides outside the gene matches: 5. Germline CDR1 and CDR2: PRHDT and FYEKMQ (reference sequence). The CDR3 loop spans 15 amino acids. CDR3 residues: CASSWGGTGSYEQYF. Written as DNA, the CDR3 is TGTGCCAGCAGCTGGGGCGGGACAGGGTCCTACGAGCAGTACTTC.

In this sample, this clone turned up a few times. CDR3 DNA sequence: TGTGCCAGTCGGGCGGGCAGGGGTCAGTATTTT. This sequence encodes CASRAGRGQYF. The chain combines TRBV19 with TRBJ2-3; a possible D gene is TRBD1 (6 bases). Germline CDR1 LNHDA, CDR2 SQIVND (reference sequence). The CDR3 spans 11 residues. The V end lost 8 bases, the J end lost 12 bases, and 15 bases lay between the germline ends.

J is TRBJ2-7 and V is TRBV7-6; 7 nucleotides line up with TRBD2. V lost 1 base to trimming and J lost 5 bases; unmatched junction nucleotides: 5. CDR1 is SGHVS and CDR2 is FNYEAQ in the germline V gene. The CDR3 covers 14 residues. CDR3 residues: CASSLGLAIHEQYF. The CDR3 region has the DNA TGTGCCAGCAGCTTAGGACTAGCTATCCACGAGCAGTACTTC.

This clone has more than one count but fewer than ten. The chain joins TRBV28 to TRBJ1-2, with unresolved D. Germline CDR1 and CDR2: MDHEN and SYDVKM. Trimming took off 4 bases at V and 2 bases at J, with 11 bases between the two ends. The CDR3 loop spans 14 amino acids. DNA for the CDR3: TGTGCCAGCAGTTATCAAGCGGGAAACTATGGCTACACCTTC. Its protein is CASSYQAGNYGYTF.

In its sample, this clone was seen a few times. The chain couples TRBV5-4 to TRBJ2-3, with D possibly matching TRBD2 (6 bases). This CDR3 has 18 residues. Germline-derived CDR1 and CDR2 are SGHNT and YYREEE (reference sequence). The V and J ends lost 3 bases and 0 bases respectively, with 20 bases between them. This chain's CDR3 is CASSWGVRRQTSTDTQYF. For the CDR3, the DNA is TGTGCCAGCAGCTGGGGGGTGCGACGGCAGACTAGCACAGATACGCAGTATTTT.

The chain joins TRBV6-5 to TRBJ2-1; D is perhaps TRBD2 (6 bases). In germline, CDR1 is MNHEY, CDR2 SVGAGI. CDR3 length: 16 residues. V was clipped by 0 bases and J by 0 bases, with 9 bases between them. The CDR3 region has the DNA TGTGCCAGCAGTTACTCGGCGGGGAGCTCCTACAATGAGCAGTTCTTC. It is translated as CASSYSAGSSYNEQFF.

In DNA form, the CDR3 reads TGTGCCAGCAGCCCCTGGGGACAGCTAAGCAATCAGCCCCAGCATTTT. This gives the protein CASSPWGQLSNQPQHF. The chain has TRBV28 and TRBJ1-5, with 7 bases identical to TRBD1. After removal of 6 bases from V and 1 base from J, the junction contained 9 bases not matched to a gene. The germline gives CDR1 MDHEN, CDR2 SYDVKM. The CDR3 length is 16 residues.

In DNA form, the CDR3 reads TGTGCCAGCAGCCCCGGGACAGTCTCTGGAAACACCATATATTTT. Protein sequence: CASSPGTVSGNTIYF. The V gene is TRBV5-4, the J gene TRBJ1-3; 7 nucleotides agree with TRBD1. V shed 4 bases and J 0 bases; nucleotides not matched to a gene: 4. The CDR3 totals 15 residues. In germline, CDR1 is SGHNT, CDR2 YYREEE (reference sequence).

The chain links TRBV19 to TRBJ2-3, with 10 bases fitting TRBD2. Germline-derived CDR1 and CDR2 are LNHDA and SQIVND (reference sequence). Unmatched junction bases numbered 0, after V lost 6 bases and J lost 3 bases. This CDR3 region has 13 residues. CDR3 DNA sequence: TGTGCCAGTAGACTAGCGGGAACAGATACGCAGTATTTT. It encodes CASRLAGTDTQYF.

This clone turned up a few times. This rearrangement joins TRBV29-1 to TRBJ2-5, with D perhaps matching TRBD2 (6 bases). The germline V and J ends were trimmed by 1 base and 5 bases, with 8 bases remaining between them. This CDR3 has 12 residues. Germline lookup yields CDR1 SQVTM and CDR2 ANQGSEA. DNA for the CDR3: TGCAGCGTTGAAGGGGGAGGCGAGACCCAGTACTTC. It yields the protein CSVEGGGETQYF.

The chain combines TRBV30 with TRBJ1-1; the D gene is possibly TRBD1 (5 bases). The CDR3 contains 13 residues. Per the germline V gene, CDR1 is GTSNPN and CDR2 is SVGIG (reference sequence). Trimming took 6 bases from V and 8 from J, leaving 19 bases between them. The CDR3: CACQGYIVGEAFF. CDR3 DNA: TGTGCCTGTCAGGGTTATATCGTCGGAGAAGCTTTCTTT. Looking up the rest from reference TRBV30 and TRBJ1-1 gives the full variable domain: SQTIHQWPATLVQPVGSPLSLECTVEGTSNPNLYWYRQAAGRGLQLLFYSVGIGQISSEVPQNLSASRPQDRQFILSSKKLLLSDSGFYLCACQGYIVGEAFFGQGTRLTVV.

V is TRBV2 and J is TRBJ2-5, with a tentative D call TRBD2 (6 bases). CDR1 and CDR2 from the germline V gene are SNHLY and FYNNEI. This CDR3 comprises 14 residues. Trimming left V 4 bases short and J 0 bases short, with 9 bases between. The CDR3 here is CASSGGVYQETQYF. The DNA for the CDR3 is TGTGCCAGCAGTGGGGGGGTGTACCAAGAGACCCAGTACTTC.